Listed below are T cell receptor beta chains from one sample, sequenced in a study of shared clonotypes between healthy human individuals. TCRdb's table, derived via immunoSEQ multiplex PCR, lists solely in-frame clones and lacks some. This repertoire shows some 2.1 million clones, 93% found once; its top ten account for over 1.5%. What was sequenced was naive CD8+ T cells from PBMCs. Receptors originate from a man between 18 and 29 years old in good health. Some clones in this sample may be carry-over from other donors' samples. The CDR3 runs from the conserved cysteine through the conserved F or W. Fields, in order: J gene, D gene, clone size, V gene, CDR3 protein, CDR3 DNA. D genes are given only for firm matches. The size of a clone is reported for some rows only, either as once, few or many, or as a class for expanded clones.

>TRBJ2-7|TRBD1|NA|TRBV28
CASSWTGLSYEQYF
TGTGCCAGCAGTTGGACAGGTCTATCCTACGAGCAGTACTTC
>TRBJ2-1|NA|once|TRBV29-1
CSVEVGAIPGYNEQFF
TGCAGCGTTGAAGTGGGGGCGATCCCCGGGTACAATGAGCAGTTCTTC
>TRBJ2-3|TRBD2|NA|TRBV5-8
CASPNPTSGSLTDTQYF
TGTGCCAGCCCCAACCCGACTAGCGGGAGTTTAACAGATACGCAGTATTTT
>TRBJ2-7|NA|NA|TRBV7-8
CASRPPDRAYEQYF
TGTGCCAGCAGACCCCCGGACAGAGCCTACGAGCAGTACTTC
>TRBJ2-2|NA|NA|TRBV5-1
CASSLTVSGELFF
TGCGCCAGCAGCTTAACGGTATCCGGGGAGCTGTTTTTT
>TRBJ2-7|TRBD2|NA|TRBV27
CASIPPGGALTPHEQYF
TGTGCCAGCATTCCCCCGGGGGGGGCGCTAACCCCGCACGAGCAGTACTTC
>TRBJ2-5|NA|NA|TRBV5-1
CASSTYYGQTQYF
TGCGCCAGCAGCACATATTACGGTCAGACCCAGTACTTC
>TRBJ2-5|NA|NA|TRBV27
CASSLTRPLQETQYF
TGTGCCAGCAGTTTAACCAGACCTTTACAAGAGACCCAGTACTTC
>TRBJ2-5|NA|NA|TRBV9
CASSVKGWETQYF
TGTGCCAGCAGCGTGAAGGGCTGGGAGACCCAGTACTTC
>TRBJ2-7|NA|once|TRBV27
CASSLSGGRTDEQYF
TGTGCCAGCAGTTTATCGGGGGGACGTACGGACGAGCAGTACTTC
>TRBJ2-1|TRBD2|NA|TRBV9
CASSVAPASGNYNEQFF
TGTGCCAGCAGCGTAGCTCCCGCTAGCGGGAACTACAATGAGCAGTTCTTC
>TRBJ2-1|TRBD1|NA|TRBV19
CASSLSGTGLSEQFF
TGTGCCAGTAGTCTCTCCGGGACAGGGTTGAGTGAGCAGTTCTTC
>TRBJ2-5|NA|NA|TRBV11-2
CASSAPGRLQETQYF
TGTGCCAGCAGCGCCCCGGGGCGTCTCCAAGAGACCCAGTACTTC
>TRBJ2-2|NA|NA|TRBV27
CASSFPRPATFANTGELFF
TGTGCCAGCAGTTTTCCCCGACCGGCGACGTTCGCGAACACCGGGGAGCTGTTTTTT
>TRBJ2-1|TRBD1|NA|TRBV5-1
CASSLGGTANEQFF
TGCGCCAGCAGCTTGGGGGGGACAGCGAATGAGCAGTTCTTC
>TRBJ2-7|NA|NA|TRBV7-9
CASTPPGGGSYEQYF
TGTGCCAGCACCCCACCAGGGGGAGGGTCCTACGAGCAGTACTTC
>TRBJ2-3|NA|NA|TRBV6-5
CASSYTRGPDTQYF
TGTGCCAGCAGTTACACCCGGGGCCCAGATACGCAGTATTTT
>TRBJ2-7|TRBD2|NA|TRBV18
CASSSGGSYEQYF
TGTGCCAGCTCATCCGGGGGGTCCTACGAGCAGTACTTC
>TRBJ1-4|TRBD1|NA|TRBV27
CASRNLGTGLEKLFF
TGTGCCAGCAGAAACCTCGGGACAGGGCTAGAAAAACTGTTTTTT
>TRBJ2-7|NA|once|TRBV7-9
CASSAGRSSYEQYF
TGTGCCAGCAGCGCAGGCCGGAGCTCCTACGAGCAGTACTTC
>TRBJ1-2|NA|NA|TRBV7-9
CASSLGAGEGYTF
TGTGCCAGCAGCTTAGGGGCGGGGGAAGGCTACACCTTC
>TRBJ2-7|NA|NA|TRBV28
CASSLGAEQYF
TGTGCCAGCAGTTTAGGGGCCGAGCAGTACTTC
>TRBJ2-2|NA|NA|TRBV29-1
CSVETRLANTGELFF
TGCAGCGTTGAAACCAGACTGGCGAACACCGGGGAGCTGTTTTTT
>TRBJ2-3|TRBD1|few|TRBV19
CASSIPGQGTDTQYF
TGTGCCAGTAGTATCCCGGGACAGGGAACAGATACGCAGTATTTT
>TRBJ2-2|TRBD2|NA|TRBV27
CASSLAGGRHGELFF
TGTGCCAGCAGCCTAGCGGGAGGACGACACGGGGAGCTGTTTTTT
>TRBJ2-1|NA|NA|TRBV9
CASSVGPWGPEQFF
TGTGCCAGCAGCGTAGGACCCTGGGGTCCAGAGCAGTTCTTC
>TRBJ1-1|NA|few|TRBV27
CASSLSGLVGLTPGAFF
TGTGCCAGCAGTTTATCAGGGTTGGTCGGACTCACCCCTGGGGCTTTCTTT
>TRBJ2-4|NA|NA|TRBV9
CASSVENENIQYF
TGTGCCAGCAGCGTAGAAAACGAAAACATTCAGTACTTC
>TRBJ2-1|NA|NA|TRBV27
CASGRREYNEQFF
TGTGCCAGCGGAAGGCGGGAATACAATGAGCAGTTCTTC
>TRBJ2-3|NA|NA|TRBV9
CASSLRSEGADTQYF
TGTGCCAGCAGCCTCAGGTCGGAGGGGGCAGATACGCAGTATTTT
>TRBJ2-2|TRBD2|NA|TRBV11-2
CASSVKSGRGTGELFF
TGTGCCAGCAGCGTCAAAAGCGGGAGAGGGACCGGGGAGCTGTTTTTT
>TRBJ2-7|TRBD1|NA|TRBV4-1
CASSQATGGYSYEQYF
TGCGCCAGCAGCCAGGCGACAGGGGGATACTCATACGAGCAGTACTTC
>TRBJ2-3|NA|NA|TRBV30
CAVDEGAQYF
TGTGCCGTAGATGAGGGTGCGCAGTATTTT
>TRBJ2-7|NA|NA|TRBV27
CASSLSRSYEQYF
TGTGCCAGCAGTTTATCCCGGTCCTACGAGCAGTACTTC
>TRBJ2-7|TRBD2|NA|TRBV30
CAWSVGQGLAAYEQYF
TGTGCCTGGAGTGTAGGTCAGGGACTAGCGGCCTACGAGCAGTACTTC
>TRBJ2-7|NA|NA|TRBV15
CATSYEGLSTEQYF
TGTGCCACCAGTTACGAGGGTCTCAGTACCGAGCAGTACTTC
>TRBJ1-1|NA|NA|TRBV28
CASSFLWGSMNTEAFF
TGTGCCAGCAGTTTTTTGTGGGGAAGTATGAACACTGAAGCTTTCTTT